This TCR beta chain was profiled in a study of cytomegalovirus exposure and HLA in healthy donors (dated by TCRdb to about 2017). With respect to the entire study: According to an earlier analysis of 550 to 750 of the donors, about 179 million T cells yielded 95 million to 140 million unique TCR beta sequences and 250 to 350 Gb of sequence data. The study was designed to test whether signatures of past pathogen exposure could be identified by cataloging public T cell receptors. Across around 400 genotyped donors of the cohort, an average of about 220,000 unique TCR beta nucleotide sequences per donor were sequenced, and approximately 17% of those sequences were non-productive. All discovery cohort repertoires had been generated on a single sequencing platform. The number of typed donors differed by locus: about 620-640 for A, B, C, DRB1 and DQB1; approximately 540 for DQA1; 600 to 610 for DPA1; and 400 to 480 for DPB1. Of the roughly 400 genotyped donors, over 70% fell in the genetic ancestry cluster associated with self-reported Caucasian donors. Rather than drawing on any new phenotypic data, the later analysis identified candidate immune exposures from TCR beta sequences and the way those sequences occurred across donors. Donor age, sex, ethnicity and CMV serostatus were compiled together with the repertoire data. Along with the approximately 650-subject first cohort, a separate validation cohort of over a hundred different subjects was used. Because of strong linkage in the cohort, roughly five DR-DQ haplotypes were treated as single units for association and clustering. A later analysis re-analyzed previously published TCR beta repertoires from 660 or so donors and added high-resolution HLA genotyping to study TCR occurrence patterns. About 300 gigabases of sequencing data and tens of millions of unique TCR sequences were included in an early release covering around 650 HLA-typed donors. HLA typing included class I and class II loci at four-digit resolution. The study used immunosequencing to profile the T cell repertoires of some 600 subjects and linked those repertoires to cytomegalovirus serostatus. In a later genetic analysis, genome-wide SNP genotypes for about three fifths of the roughly 670 donors were used, and that subset was treated as a discovery cohort. An earlier analysis of 587 of the donors applied high-throughput TCR beta sequencing to assess whether each TCR beta V gene segment acted as functional or pseudogenic. To predict cytomegalovirus infection status, the study combined high-throughput TCR immunosequencing, statistical association of individual TCRs with disease status, and machine learning. Broader findings and caveats from the paper: A cluster of highly shared sequence variants was judged likely to be a technical artifact of the sequencing pipeline. The classifier was reported to diagnose cytomegalovirus status with high specificity and sensitivity in both the original and validation cohorts. The 87-base-pair reads could not distinguish some IMGT-functional V segments, including TRBV6-2 and TRBV6-3, so those segments were excluded. A further reported finding was that TCR beta sequences accurately predicted the HLA-A and HLA-B alleles for most subjects in the first cohort. A later analysis found that most CMV-associated TCR beta chains appeared HLA-restricted, with HLA associations seemingly driven largely by CMV exposure. In a later genetic analysis, a missense DCLRE1C variant was associated with V-gene and J-gene trimming of TCR beta chains, and the association was replicated in an independent cohort. Presence/absence analyses assumed roughly uniform sequencing depth across donors, an assumption that may not hold. Strong co-occurrence of HLA alleles, especially DR and DQ, made assigning TCR associations to individual alleles difficult. While some public TCRs were present in many individuals, most TCR sequences turned up only very rarely across donors. Several of the top co-occurrence clusters appeared to be linked to parvovirus B19, influenza, CMV and Epstein-Barr virus, according to a later analysis. In a later analysis, the rate of TCR association differed among HLA loci, with DRB1 alleles having the most associated TCRs and HLA-C alleles having the fewest. In a later analysis, over 15,000 TCR beta sequences were associated with specific HLA alleles at a false discovery rate of 0.05. In vitro tests confirmed that a few of the cytomegalovirus-associated TCR beta chains recognize cytomegalovirus antigens. The study listed 150 to 200 TCR beta chains as associated with cytomegalovirus. For the cohort, immune exposure information was limited to CMV serostatus. It was suggested by the authors that the approach could potentially be generalized to other disease states and immunological phenotypes. The earlier analysis of 587 of the donors excluded seventeen rarely observed V segments, including chromosome 9 orphons, because counts were too low. In this cohort, only TCR beta chains were sequenced, and detectable features were limited by the absence of alpha or paired-chain data. Compared with equally common non-associated chains, HLA-associated TCR beta chains in a later analysis were more clonally expanded and had lower generation probabilities. Correlated functional status among segregating V segments might reflect linkage disequilibrium, but an unknown experimental factor could not be ruled out. A later genetic analysis reported fewer N-insertions in productive TCRs among donors in an Asian-associated ancestry cluster than the approximately 670-donor mean. In an earlier analysis of some 500 of the donors, most TCR beta V segments were observed in productive rearrangements about 90% or about 30% of the time, broadly matching IMGT annotations. Because some donors lacked HLA typing at each locus, the association tests relied only on the typed subset.

V ends up 1 base short and J 4 bases short, with an unmatched junction base count of 2. Its CDR3 holds 14 amino acids, cysteine through phenylalanine. The entry retains the CDR3 DNA only, 42 bases that are in frame from base 1. CDR1 is given as KGHSH and CDR2 as LQKENI, both from the germline V gene. In total, 630 or so healthy bone marrow donors made up the cohort. Cohort members were all nominally healthy when sampled, although unrecorded immune exposures were likely present. The donor was CMV seropositive and was included in the group of 289 seropositive cohort members. A peripheral blood sample was collected from each donor, and TCR beta sequencing was performed on peripheral blood mononuclear cells. Genomic DNA extraction from the blood cell samples was performed with the Qiagen DNeasy Blood Extraction Kit. Libraries were prepared through the immunoSEQ multiplex PCR assay. For the multiplex PCR, a mixture combining 60 forward primers for TCR Vbeta segments and 13 reverse primers for TCR Jbeta segments was used. The CDR3 region of rearranged TCR beta genes was amplified from genomic DNA with a multiplex PCR assay. The Illumina HiSeq System was used to sequence the amplified TCR beta libraries as 87-base-pair reads. Concerning the study's data processing: Across the 500 to 850 repertoires, a later analysis counted approximately 75 million unique TCR beta chains, approximately 12 million of which were shared by at least two donors. To remove PCR and sequencing errors, raw reads were error-corrected and collapsed into unique sequences using a nearest-neighbor algorithm that merged closely related sequences. V, D and J gene segments were assigned by aligning CDR3 sequences to IMGT reference sequences. For a sequence to be retained, at least a six-nucleotide match to both a V gene segment and a J gene segment was required. Rearrangements were classified as productive when the CDR3 lacked stop codons and remained in frame with V and J, and all other rearrangements were classified as non-productive. CDR3 was defined by IMGT convention, running from the second conserved V-encoded cysteine to the conserved J-encoded phenylalanine. Sequences without an unambiguous match to a single V gene segment were excluded from the earlier analysis of 500 to 700 of the donors. An earlier analysis of a few hundred of the donors called V segments functional above 56.7% productive rearrangements and segregating when the between-donor standard deviation exceeded 5%. A statistical classification framework was built for diagnosing cytomegalovirus status from the catalog of TCR beta chain sequences. A later analysis assigned V and J genes by comparing TCR nucleotide sequences with IMGT/GENE-DB human TR gene sequences. The TCRdist pipeline was used in a later analysis to assign CDR3 sequences and most-parsimonious VDJ recombination scenarios. In a later analysis, each TCR beta chain was defined by its CDR3 amino acid sequence together with its V-gene family, and reads lacking a unique V-gene family were excluded. To address suspected cross-contamination and a sequencing artifact, a later analysis removed 450 to 700 highly shared, low-generation-probability nucleotide sequences. In a later analysis, a clonal expansion index was calculated for each public chain from normalized within-repertoire ranks of inferred template counts. In a later analysis, generation probabilities were computed with a VDJ recombination model fitted to out-of-frame rearrangements, and the resulting probabilities were checked against IGoR. In a later analysis, hypergeometric tests were used to score TCR-TCR, TCR-HLA and TCR-CMV co-occurrence, with a repertoire-size bias correction applied to TCR pairs. False discovery rates were estimated in a later analysis by permuting HLA or CMV assignments 20 times. In a later analysis, co-occurring TCRs were grouped using DBSCAN, with TCRdist sequence similarity added in when clustering inside HLA-allele-positive subsets. Co-occurrence clustering excluded repertoires with fewer than 30,000 or more than 120,000 public chains, plus five with anomalous nucleotide sharing. The source is immuneACCESS, and TCRdb retained only in-frame sequences with V and J called. Part of the clones is not carried over; for the studies checked, unresolved V genes explain less than half of this, and the remainder is unexplained. V and J calls plus clone size are reproduced from that table; the DNA served to infer D and trimming. For this sample, the table gives tens of thousands of clones. The top ten constitute roughly an eighth of the sample.

About this clone: Its antigen is still unknown.

The sequence was obtained from a woman aged 30 to 39 in good health and CMV-seropositive. Sequencing was performed on PBMCs. This chain is built from TRBV18 and TRBJ1-1, with 8 central nucleotides matching TRBD1. The DNA sequence reads TGTGCCAGCTCACCACGAACAGGGGGCACTGAAGCTTTCTTT. This yields the protein CASSPRTGGTEAFF.